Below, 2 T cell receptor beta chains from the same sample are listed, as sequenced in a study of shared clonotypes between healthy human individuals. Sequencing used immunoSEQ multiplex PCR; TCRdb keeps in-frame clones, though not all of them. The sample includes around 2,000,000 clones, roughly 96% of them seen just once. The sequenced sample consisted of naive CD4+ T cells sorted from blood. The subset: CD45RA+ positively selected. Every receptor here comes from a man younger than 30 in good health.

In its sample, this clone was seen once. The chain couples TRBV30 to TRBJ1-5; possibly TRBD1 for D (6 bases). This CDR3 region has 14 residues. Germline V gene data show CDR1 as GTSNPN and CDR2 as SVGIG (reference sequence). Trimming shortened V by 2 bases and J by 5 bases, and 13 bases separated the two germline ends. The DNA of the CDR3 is TGTGCCTGGAGTATGGGGGGCTACTATCAGCCCCAGCATTTT. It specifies CAWSMGGYYQPQHF.

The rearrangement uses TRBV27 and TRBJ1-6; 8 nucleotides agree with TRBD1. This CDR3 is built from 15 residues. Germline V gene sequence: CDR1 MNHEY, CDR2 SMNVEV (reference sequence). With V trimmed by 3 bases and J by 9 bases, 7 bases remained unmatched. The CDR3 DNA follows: TGTGCCAGCAGTTTTACGGACAGGGAGGGTTCACCCCTCCACTTT. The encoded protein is CASSFTDREGSPLHF.